This T cell receptor beta chain derives from a study of vaccination effects on CD4 cells after COVID-19. Broader study findings: Just 1 of 255 vaccine-induced clones in healthy recipients was cross-reactive.

In the case of this clone: Its target is not known.

With the ViraFEST assay, the study expanded antigen-specific CD4+ T cells using viral peptide pools, then sequenced them. Culture lasted 10 days before CD4+ T cell isolation. Participants each got two BNT162b2 or mRNA-1273 vaccine doses. The CDR3 is 16 amino acids. With 0 bases clipped from V and 3 bases from J, the junction kept 6 bases outside the gene matches. The germline CDR1 and CDR2 sequences are MRHNA and SNTAGT. Profiled with immunoSEQ multiplex PCR; TCRdb holds only in-frame clones, not every one. Of more than 20,000 clones in the sample, 65% to 80% were seen once. This chain connects TRBV6-4 to TRBJ2-3; 7 bases map to TRBD2. This sequence was found in a human donor who received a COVID-19 vaccine. Sample: CD4+ T cells from PBMCs cultured with HCoV-NL63 spike peptides, taken after COVID-19 vaccination. The CDR3 reads CASSDSAGAETDTQYF. In nucleotides, the CDR3 is TGTGCCAGCAGTGACTCGGCGGGAGCGGAGACAGATACGCAGTATTTT.